The 17 T cell receptor beta chains in this list originate from one sample, sequenced in a study of blood T cells in healthy people across ages. Then a second PCR, running about 6 to 11 cycles, was carried out with a sample-barcoded 5' primer and a J-beta primer mix. One entry per CDR3 protein, called by TCRdb with MiXCR from the 5' RACE reads. The sample records roughly 730,000 distinct CDR3 sequences, 56% being singletons. The sequenced material came from blood. These receptors came from a man in his forties in good health.

This sequence joins TRBV9 and TRBJ2-4; the D is unclear. The CDR3 has 18 residues. The germline V gene has CDR1 SGDLS and CDR2 YYNGEE. Trimming removed 4 bases at V and 6 bases at J, with 26 bases between. The chain's CDR3 is CASSRYPNHKGTPNIQYF. CDR3 coding DNA: TGTGCCAGCAGCCGCTACCCGAATCATAAGGGTACCCCAAACATTCAGTACTTC.

This clonotype has more than one count but fewer than ten. As DNA, the CDR3 is TGCGCCAGCAGTCAGAACCACCCCAACCAAGAGACCCAGTACTTC. It encodes CASSQNHPNQETQYF. The J gene is TRBJ2-5, the V gene TRBV5-1, with D unclear. Germline lookup yields CDR1 SGHRS and CDR2 YFSETQ. CDR3 length equals 15 residues. V lost 5 bases and J 0 bases, leaving 14 bases between the germline ends.

The V call is TRBV3-1, the J call TRBJ2-3; D might be TRBD2 (6 bases). Trimming removed 5 bases at V and 14 bases at J, with 23 bases between. CDR3 length equals 14 residues. From germline, CDR1 is LGHDT and CDR2 YNNKEL (reference sequence). The CDR3 loop reads CASSSAGQHRYAYF. The DNA for the CDR3 is TGTGCCAGCAGCTCGGCGGGGCAGCACAGATACGCGTATTTT.

The gene calls are TRBV5-1 and TRBJ2-7; 8 positions agree with TRBD1. J was trimmed by 3 bases and V by 4 bases; bases with no gene match: 9. CDR1 is SGHRS, CDR2 YFSETQ, per germline. CDR3 length: 15 amino acids. CDR3 nucleotides: TGCGCCAGCAGCCCGCGGACAGGGAATCTCTACGAGCAGTACTTC. This translates into CASSPRTGNLYEQYF. The variable domain in full, completed from reference TRBV5-1 and TRBJ2-7, reads KAGVTQTPRYLIKTRGQQVTLSCSPISGHRSVSWYQQTPGQGLQFLFEYFSETQRNKGNFPGRFSGRQFSNSRSEMNVSTLELGDSALYLCASSPRTGNLYEQYFGPGTRLTVT.

The V call is TRBV18, the J call TRBJ2-3; TRBD2 matches 7 bases. Trimming cost V 2 bases and J 3 bases; bases outside gene matches: 5. Per the germline V gene, CDR1 is KGHSH and CDR2 is LQKENI. The CDR3 runs 15 residues. CDR3 sequence reads: CASSPNEGGTDTQYF. Written as DNA, the CDR3 is TGTGCCAGCTCACCAAACGAGGGAGGGACAGATACGCAGTATTTT.

This chain uses TRBV20-1 with TRBJ2-3, with 7 nucleotides matching TRBD1. After removal of 3 bases from V and 5 bases from J, the junction contained 8 bases not matched to a gene. Germline V gene sequence: CDR1 DFQATT, CDR2 SNEGSKA (reference sequence). There are 14 residues in the CDR3. The CDR3 protein is CSARVVAGGDTQYF. Here the CDR3 DNA reads TGCAGTGCTAGGGTGGTGGCAGGGGGAGATACGCAGTATTTT.

This chain joins TRBV7-9 and TRBJ2-1, with 9 bases lining up with TRBD2. CDR1 is SEHNR and CDR2 is FQNEAQ in the germline V gene (reference sequence). V trimming: 1 base; J trimming: 0 bases; junction bases outside the gene matches: 4. This CDR3 is 17 amino acids long. CDR3 sequence reads: CASSLVTSGYSYNEQFF. DNA for the CDR3: TGTGCCAGCAGCTTAGTGACTAGCGGATACTCCTACAATGAGCAGTTCTTC.

J is TRBJ2-7 and V is TRBV27, with D possibly being TRBD1 (5 bases). Deletions cut 5 bases from V and 1 base from J, with 12 bases between. This CDR3 region has 14 residues. CDR1 is MNHEY, CDR2 SMNVEV, per germline (reference sequence). In DNA form, the CDR3 reads TGTGCCAGCAGTAGAAGTCAGGGTTCCTACGAGCAGTACTTC. This codes for CASSRSQGSYEQYF.

The chain combines TRBV6-5 with TRBJ2-1, with D possibly being TRBD2 (6 bases). The germline CDR1 and CDR2 sequences are MNHEY and SVGAGI. V dropped 7 bases and J dropped 7 bases, with 14 bases sitting between them. The CDR3 spans 13 residues. CDR3 DNA: TGTGCCAGCACCACCGGGGGAAAGAATGAGCAGTTCTTC. Amino acid sequence: CASTTGGKNEQFF.

The chain is built from TRBV9 and TRBJ2-2; TRBD2 aligns across 12 bases. The germline V gene encodes CDR1 SGDLS and CDR2 YYNGEE. V was clipped by 4 bases and J by 4 bases; unmatched bases: 2. This CDR3 is 15 amino acids long. CDR3 region: CASSSTSGSTGELFF. The CDR3 DNA reads as TGTGCCAGCAGCTCGACTAGCGGGAGCACCGGGGAGCTGTTTTTT.

This clonotype has just one count. V and J are TRBV7-2 and TRBJ2-7; 11 bases map to TRBD2. Trimming at V came to 2 bases and at J to 7 bases, leaving 7 bases not matched to a gene. This CDR3 has 15 amino acids. The V gene's germline CDR1 is SGHTA and CDR2 FQGNSA. The CDR3 DNA is TGTGCCAGCAGCTTAATCGGGACTAGCGGAAATGAGCAGTACTTC. Its protein product is CASSLIGTSGNEQYF.

This clonotype was counted once. At one end the junction does not follow the germline gene, possibly because of a read error. The gene calls are TRBV11-3 and TRBJ2-1; D ambiguous. CDR3 length: 12 amino acids. Germline V gene lookup returns CDR1 SGHNT and CDR2 YENEEA. The CDR3 DNA reads TGTGTCAGCAGCTTATCATCGTACGAGCAGTTCTTC. Encoded protein: CVSSLSSYEQFF.

The chain is built from TRBV7-9 and TRBJ2-1; no definite D call. CDR1 is SEHNR and CDR2 is FQNEAQ in the germline V gene (reference sequence). This CDR3 region has 14 residues. Trimming removed 7 bases from V and 4 bases from J, with 14 bases in between. The CDR3 sequence is CASIAADTYNEQFF. Here the CDR3 DNA reads TGTGCCAGCATCGCGGCGGATACTTACAATGAGCAGTTCTTC.

This clonotype has just one count. V and J are TRBV6-1 and TRBJ2-7, with 7 bases fitting TRBD1. V shed 5 bases, J shed 0 bases, and the junction held 7 bases outside the gene matches. CDR1 is MNHNS and CDR2 is SASEGT in the germline V gene. The CDR3 totals 15 residues. The CDR3 coding sequence is TGTGCCAGCAGTATGACAGGGATAAGCTCCTACGAGCAGTACTTC. Translating gives CASSMTGISSYEQYF.

This clonotype was observed a handful of times. This chain uses TRBV11-3 with TRBJ1-4, with D possibly TRBD1 on 5 matching bases. Germline V CDR1 and CDR2: SGHNT, YENEEA. CDR3 size: 13 residues. Trimming removed 5 bases from V and 7 bases from J, with 11 bases in between. CDR3 amino acids: CASSVSGSEKLFF. The CDR3 DNA sequence: TGTGCCAGCAGCGTTTCAGGGAGTGAAAAACTGTTTTTT.

CDR3 sequence reads: CSARDLSGPGSKGETQYF. In DNA form, the CDR3 reads TGCAGTGCTAGGGACTTGTCAGGTCCAGGCAGCAAAGGGGAGACCCAGTACTTC. The chain couples TRBV20-1 to TRBJ2-5; TRBD2 is a possible D gene (5 bases). The V and J ends lost 3 bases and 5 bases respectively, with 28 bases between them. The CDR3 extends over 18 amino acids. Germline V gene data show CDR1 as DFQATT and CDR2 as SNEGSKA (reference sequence).

A single count supports this clonotype. A much bigger clone sits one base away, suggesting this may be a read error. This CDR3 is missing its conserved last phenylalanine or tryptophan, likely due to a read error. This sequence joins TRBV9 and TRBJ2-5, with D possibly being TRBD1 or TRBD2 (5 bases each). The CDR3 loop spans 15 amino acids. Trimming pared 0 bases from V and 4 bases from J, leaving 13 bases between. Germline assignment: CDR1 SGDLS and CDR2 YYNGEE. The CDR3: CASSVGGEAGETQYV. The CDR3 DNA follows: TGTGCCAGCAGCGTAGGAGGGGAAGCAGGAGAGACCCAGTACGTC.